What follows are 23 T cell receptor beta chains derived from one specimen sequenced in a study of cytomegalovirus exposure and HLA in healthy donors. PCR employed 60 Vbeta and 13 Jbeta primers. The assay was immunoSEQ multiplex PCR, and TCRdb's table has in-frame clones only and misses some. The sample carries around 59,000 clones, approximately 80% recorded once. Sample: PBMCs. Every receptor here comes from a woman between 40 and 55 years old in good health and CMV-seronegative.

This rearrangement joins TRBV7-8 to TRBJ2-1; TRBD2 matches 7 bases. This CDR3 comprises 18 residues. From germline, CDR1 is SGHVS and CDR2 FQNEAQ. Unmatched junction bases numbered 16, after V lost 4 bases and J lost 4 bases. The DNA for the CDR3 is TGTGCCAGCAGCTACCGGATCGTAAGCGGGGCAGGGTACAATGAGCAGTTCTTC. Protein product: CASSYRIVSGAGYNEQFF. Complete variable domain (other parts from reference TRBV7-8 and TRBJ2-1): GAGVSQSPRYKVAKRGQDVALRCDPISGHVSLFWYQQALGQGPEFLTYFQNEAQLDKSGLPSDRFFAERPEGSVSTLKIQRTQQEDSAVYLCASSYRIVSGAGYNEQFFGPGTRLTVL.

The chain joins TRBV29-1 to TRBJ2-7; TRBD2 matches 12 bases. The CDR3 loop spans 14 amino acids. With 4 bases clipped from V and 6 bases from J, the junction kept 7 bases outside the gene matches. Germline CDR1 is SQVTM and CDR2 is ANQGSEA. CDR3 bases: TGCAGCGTTGCTGCTAGCGGGAGGGCCAGCGAGCAGTACTTC. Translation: CSVAASGRASEQYF.

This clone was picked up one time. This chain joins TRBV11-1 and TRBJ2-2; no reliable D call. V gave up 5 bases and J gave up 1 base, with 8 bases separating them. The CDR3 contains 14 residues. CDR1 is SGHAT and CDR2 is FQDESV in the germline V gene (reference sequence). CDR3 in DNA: TGTGCCAGCAGCCCGGAGAGGAACACCGGGGAGCTGTTTTTT. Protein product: CASSPERNTGELFF.

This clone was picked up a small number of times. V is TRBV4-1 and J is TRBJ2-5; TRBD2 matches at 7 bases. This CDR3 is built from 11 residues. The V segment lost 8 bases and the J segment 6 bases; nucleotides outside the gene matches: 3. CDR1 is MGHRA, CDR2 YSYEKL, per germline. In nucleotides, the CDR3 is TGCGCCAGCGGGGAGGGGAAGACCCAGTACTTC. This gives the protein CASGEGKTQYF.

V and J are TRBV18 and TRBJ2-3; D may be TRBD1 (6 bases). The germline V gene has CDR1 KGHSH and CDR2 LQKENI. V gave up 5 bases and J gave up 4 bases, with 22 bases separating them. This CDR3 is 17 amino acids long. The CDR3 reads CASSSDFQGLSADTQYF. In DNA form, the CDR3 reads TGTGCCAGCTCATCTGACTTTCAGGGGCTTTCCGCAGATACGCAGTATTTT.

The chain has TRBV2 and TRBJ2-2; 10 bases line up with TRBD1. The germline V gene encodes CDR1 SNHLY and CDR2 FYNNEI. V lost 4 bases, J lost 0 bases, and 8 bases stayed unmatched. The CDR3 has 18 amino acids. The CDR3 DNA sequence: TGTGCCAGCAGTGCGGGACAGGGGCGACCCGCGAACACCGGGGAGCTGTTTTTT. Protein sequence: CASSAGQGRPANTGELFF.

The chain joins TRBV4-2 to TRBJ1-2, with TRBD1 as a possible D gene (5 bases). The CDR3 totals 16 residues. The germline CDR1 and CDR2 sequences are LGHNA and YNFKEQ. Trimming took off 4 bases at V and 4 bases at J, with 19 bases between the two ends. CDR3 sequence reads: CASSPPEGRRFYGYTF. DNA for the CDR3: TGTGCCAGCAGCCCCCCGGAGGGGAGGAGGTTCTATGGCTACACCTTC.

This CDR3 is CSASQTVEAFF. The DNA of the CDR3 is TGCAGTGCCTCGCAGACAGTTGAAGCTTTCTTT. This chain uses TRBV20-1 with TRBJ1-1; TRBD1 might be the D (5 bases). The length of the CDR3 is 11 residues. The germline V gene has CDR1 DFQATT and CDR2 SNEGSKA (reference sequence). Between the trimmed V and J ends, which lost 6 bases and 7 bases, there was a span of 12 bases.

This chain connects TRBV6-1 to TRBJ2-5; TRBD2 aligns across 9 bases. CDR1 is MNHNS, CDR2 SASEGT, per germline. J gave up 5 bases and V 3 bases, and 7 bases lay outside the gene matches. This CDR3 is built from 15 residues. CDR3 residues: CASSEVAGVRETQYF. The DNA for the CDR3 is TGTGCCAGCAGTGAGGTAGCGGGAGTTCGGGAGACCCAGTACTTC.

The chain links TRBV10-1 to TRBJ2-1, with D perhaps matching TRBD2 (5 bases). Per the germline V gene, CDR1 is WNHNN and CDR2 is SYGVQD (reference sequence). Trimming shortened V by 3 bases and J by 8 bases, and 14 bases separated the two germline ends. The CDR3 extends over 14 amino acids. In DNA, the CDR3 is TGCGCCAGCAGTGAACGTCGGGATGGGGATGAGCAGTTCTTC. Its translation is CASSERRDGDEQFF.

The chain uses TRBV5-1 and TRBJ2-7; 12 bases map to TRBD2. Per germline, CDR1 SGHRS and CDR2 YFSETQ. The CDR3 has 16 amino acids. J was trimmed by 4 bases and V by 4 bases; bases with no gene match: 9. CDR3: CASSIPGLAGKYEQYF. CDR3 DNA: TGCGCCAGCAGCATACCCGGACTAGCGGGAAAGTACGAGCAGTACTTC. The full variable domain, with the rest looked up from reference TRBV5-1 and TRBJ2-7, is KAGVTQTPRYLIKTRGQQVTLSCSPISGHRSVSWYQQTPGQGLQFLFEYFSETQRNKGNFPGRFSGRQFSNSRSEMNVSTLELGDSALYLCASSIPGLAGKYEQYFGPGTRLTVT.

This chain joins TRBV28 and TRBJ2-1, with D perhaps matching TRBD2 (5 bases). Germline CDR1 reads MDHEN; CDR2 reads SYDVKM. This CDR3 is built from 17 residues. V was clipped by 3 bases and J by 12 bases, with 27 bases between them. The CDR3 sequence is CASSFSRGADSLLAQFF. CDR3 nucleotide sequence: TGTGCCAGCAGTTTTAGCCGAGGAGCGGATAGTCTTCTGGCGCAGTTCTTC. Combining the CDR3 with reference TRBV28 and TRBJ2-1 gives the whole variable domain DVKVTQSSRYLVKRTGEKVFLECVQDMDHENMFWYRQDPGLGLRLIYFSYDVKMKEKGDIPEGYSVSREKKERFSLILESASTNQTSMYLCASSFSRGADSLLAQFFGPGTRLTVL.

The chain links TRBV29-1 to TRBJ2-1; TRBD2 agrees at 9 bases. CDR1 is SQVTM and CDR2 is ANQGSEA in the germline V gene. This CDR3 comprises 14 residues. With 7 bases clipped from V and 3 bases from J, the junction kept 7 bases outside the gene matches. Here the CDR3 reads CSGRAGGVYNEQFF. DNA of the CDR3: TGCAGCGGTAGAGCGGGAGGAGTCTACAATGAGCAGTTCTTC.

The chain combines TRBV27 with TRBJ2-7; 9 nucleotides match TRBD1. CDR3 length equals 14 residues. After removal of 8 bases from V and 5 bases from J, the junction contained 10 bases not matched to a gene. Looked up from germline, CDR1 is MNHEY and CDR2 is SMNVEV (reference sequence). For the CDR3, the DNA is TGTGCCAGCTGGAGAGCCGGGACAGGGAACGAGCAGTACTTC. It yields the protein CASWRAGTGNEQYF.

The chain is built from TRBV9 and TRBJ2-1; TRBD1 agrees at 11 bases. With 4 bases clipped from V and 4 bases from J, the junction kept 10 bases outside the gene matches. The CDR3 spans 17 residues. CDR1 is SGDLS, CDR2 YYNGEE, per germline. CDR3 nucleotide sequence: TGTGCCAGCAGCCCTAACCCCGGGACAGGGGGTTACAATGAGCAGTTCTTC. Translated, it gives CASSPNPGTGGYNEQFF.

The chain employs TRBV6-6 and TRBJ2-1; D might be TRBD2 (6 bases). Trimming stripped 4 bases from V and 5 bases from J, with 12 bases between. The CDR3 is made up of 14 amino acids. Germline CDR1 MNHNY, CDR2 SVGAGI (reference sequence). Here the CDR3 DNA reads TGTGCCAGCAGTTGGGACTCCGGCAACAATGAGCAGTTCTTC. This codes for CASSWDSGNNEQFF.

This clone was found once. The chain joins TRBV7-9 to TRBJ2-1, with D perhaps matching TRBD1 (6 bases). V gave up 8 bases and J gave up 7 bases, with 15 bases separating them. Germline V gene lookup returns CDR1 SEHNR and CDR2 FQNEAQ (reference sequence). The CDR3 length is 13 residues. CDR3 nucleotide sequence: TGTGCCAGCCAACAGGGTACGGCAAATGAGCAGTTCTTC. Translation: CASQQGTANEQFF.

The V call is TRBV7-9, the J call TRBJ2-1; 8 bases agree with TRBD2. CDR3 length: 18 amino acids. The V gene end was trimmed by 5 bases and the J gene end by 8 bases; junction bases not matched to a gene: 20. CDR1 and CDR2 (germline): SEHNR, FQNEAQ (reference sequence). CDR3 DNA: TGTGCCAGCAGCCGGGCGGCGGGACTAGTAAGGGGGGGCCATGAGCAGTTCTTC. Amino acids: CASSRAAGLVRGGHEQFF. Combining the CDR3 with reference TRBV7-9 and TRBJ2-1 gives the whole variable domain DTGVSQNPRHKITKRGQNVTFRCDPISEHNRLYWYRQTLGQGPEFLTYFQNEAQLEKSRLLSDRFSAERPKGSFSTLEIQRTEQGDSAMYLCASSRAAGLVRGGHEQFFGPGTRLTVL.

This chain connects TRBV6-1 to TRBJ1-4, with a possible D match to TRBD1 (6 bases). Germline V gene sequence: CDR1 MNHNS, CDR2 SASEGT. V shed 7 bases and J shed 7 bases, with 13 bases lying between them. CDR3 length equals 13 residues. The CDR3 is CASKKQGSEKLFF. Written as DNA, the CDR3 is TGTGCCAGCAAAAAACAGGGTAGTGAAAAACTGTTTTTT.

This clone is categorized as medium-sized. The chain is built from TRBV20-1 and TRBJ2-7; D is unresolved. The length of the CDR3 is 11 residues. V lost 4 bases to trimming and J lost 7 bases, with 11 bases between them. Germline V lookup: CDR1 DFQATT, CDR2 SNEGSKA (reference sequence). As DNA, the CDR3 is TGCAGTGCTACCCGCGAGGTGGAGCAGTACTTC. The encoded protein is CSATREVEQYF.

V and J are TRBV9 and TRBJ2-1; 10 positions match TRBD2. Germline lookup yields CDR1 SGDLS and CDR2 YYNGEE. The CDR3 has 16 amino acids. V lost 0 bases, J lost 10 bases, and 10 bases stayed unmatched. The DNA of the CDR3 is TGTGCCAGCAGCGTAGAGGGACTAGCGAGAAGGTCGGAGCAGTTCTTC. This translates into CASSVEGLARRSEQFF.

The CDR3 sequence: CASSLGGVGEQYF. The CDR3 bases are TGTGCCAGCAGCTTGGGGGGAGTAGGCGAGCAGTACTTC. The J gene is TRBJ2-7, the V gene TRBV5-4; TRBD2 is a possible D gene (5 bases). CDR3 length equals 13 residues. The germline gives CDR1 SGHNT, CDR2 YYREEE (reference sequence). V gave up 0 bases and J gave up 6 bases, with 10 bases separating them.

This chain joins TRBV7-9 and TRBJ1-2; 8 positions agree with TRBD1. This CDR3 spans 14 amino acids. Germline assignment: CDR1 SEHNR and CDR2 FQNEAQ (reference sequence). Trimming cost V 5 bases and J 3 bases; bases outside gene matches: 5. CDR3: CASSLTGGDYGYTF. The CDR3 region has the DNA TGTGCCAGCAGCCTAACAGGGGGAGACTATGGCTACACCTTC.